Given below is one TCR beta chain in context. The target antigen is unknown. These data come from a study of T-cell reconstitution after alpha-beta-depleted transplantation in children. Findings and caveats of the study: At the one-year point after transplant, T-cell counts and TCRbeta diversity were found to come mostly from T cells that had been newly produced. Several hundred expanded graft clones reportedly were the source of alpha-beta T cells about two months after transplant. Surviving thymic progenitors and recipient T cells were the source of high TCRbeta diversity at day 60 in some patients.

The CDR3 has 18 amino acids. The V end was cut by 1 base, the J end by 0 bases, with 16 bases between. Germline lookup yields CDR1 KGHSH and CDR2 LQKENI. Library preparation (for TCRbeta) was performed with unique molecular identifiers. TCRdb re-called the PCR reads with MiXCR, one entry per CDR3 protein. The sample has a few hundred thousand distinct CDR3 sequences, 27% seen once; the top ten hold about a third. The chain employs TRBV18 and TRBJ2-1, with D possibly matching TRBD1 (6 bases). This sequence originates from a boy under three years old with Wiskott-Aldrich syndrome, due to receive a stem cell transplant. This specimen consisted of PBMCs, obtained before TCRalphabeta/CD19-depleted stem cell transplant. The CDR3 here is CASSPRSGALHSYNEQFF. For the CDR3, the DNA is TGTGCCAGCTCACCACGGTCAGGGGCCCTACACTCCTACAATGAGCAGTTCTTC.